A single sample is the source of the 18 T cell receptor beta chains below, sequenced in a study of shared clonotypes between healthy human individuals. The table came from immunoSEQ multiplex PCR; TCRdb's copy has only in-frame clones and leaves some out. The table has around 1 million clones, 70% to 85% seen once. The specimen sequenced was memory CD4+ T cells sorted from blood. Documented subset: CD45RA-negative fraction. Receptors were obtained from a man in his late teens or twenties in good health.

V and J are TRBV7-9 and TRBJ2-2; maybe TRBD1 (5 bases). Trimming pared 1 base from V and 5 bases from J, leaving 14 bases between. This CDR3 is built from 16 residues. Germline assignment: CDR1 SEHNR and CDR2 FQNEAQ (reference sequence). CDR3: CASSLGALRVTGELFF. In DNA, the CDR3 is TGTGCCAGCAGCTTAGGGGCCCTCAGGGTAACCGGGGAGCTGTTTTTT.

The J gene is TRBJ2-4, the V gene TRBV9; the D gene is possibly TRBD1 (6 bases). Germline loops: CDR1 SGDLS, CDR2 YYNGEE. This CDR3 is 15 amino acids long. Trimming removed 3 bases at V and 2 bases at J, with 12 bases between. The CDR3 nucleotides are TGTGCCAGCAGCGCCACGACAGGTTCCAAAAACATTCAGTACTTC. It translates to CASSATTGSKNIQYF. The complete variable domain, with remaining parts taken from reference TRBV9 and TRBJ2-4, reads DSGVTQTPKHLITATGQRVTLRCSPRSGDLSVYWYQQSLDQGLQFLIQYYNGEERAKGNILERFSAQQFPDLHSELNLSSLELGDSALYFCASSATTGSKNIQYFGAGTRLSVL.

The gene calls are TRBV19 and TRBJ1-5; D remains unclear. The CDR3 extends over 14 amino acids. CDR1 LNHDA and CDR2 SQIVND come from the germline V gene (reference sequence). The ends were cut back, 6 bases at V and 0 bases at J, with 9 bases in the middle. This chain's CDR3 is CASRRELSNQPQHF. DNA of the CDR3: TGTGCCAGTAGAAGAGAACTTAGCAATCAGCCCCAGCATTTT.

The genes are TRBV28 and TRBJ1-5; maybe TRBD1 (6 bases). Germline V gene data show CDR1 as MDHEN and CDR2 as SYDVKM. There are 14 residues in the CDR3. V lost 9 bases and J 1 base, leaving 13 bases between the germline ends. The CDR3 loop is CASGSGASNQPQHF. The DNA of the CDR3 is TGTGCCAGTGGCTCAGGGGCCAGCAATCAGCCCCAGCATTTT.

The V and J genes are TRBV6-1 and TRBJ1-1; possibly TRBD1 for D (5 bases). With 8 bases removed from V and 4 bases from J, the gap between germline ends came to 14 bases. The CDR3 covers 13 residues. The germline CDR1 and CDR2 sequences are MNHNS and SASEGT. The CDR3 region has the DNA TGTGCCAGCTCACAGGATGAGACCACTGAAGCTTTCTTT. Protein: CASSQDETTEAFF.

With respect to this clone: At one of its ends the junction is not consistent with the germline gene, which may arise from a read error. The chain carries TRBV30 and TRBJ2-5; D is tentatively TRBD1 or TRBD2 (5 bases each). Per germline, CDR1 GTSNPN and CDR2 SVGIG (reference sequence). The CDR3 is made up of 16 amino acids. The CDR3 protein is CAWSVLRSGPQEIQYF. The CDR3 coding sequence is TGTGCCTGGAGTGTACTACGTTCGGGGCCCCAAGAGATCCAGTACTTC.

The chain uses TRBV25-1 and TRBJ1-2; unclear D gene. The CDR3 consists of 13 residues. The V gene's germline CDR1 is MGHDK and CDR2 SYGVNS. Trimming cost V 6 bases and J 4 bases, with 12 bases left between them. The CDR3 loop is CASSQDGIYGYTF. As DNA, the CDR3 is TGTGCCAGCAGCCAGGACGGAATCTATGGCTACACCTTC.

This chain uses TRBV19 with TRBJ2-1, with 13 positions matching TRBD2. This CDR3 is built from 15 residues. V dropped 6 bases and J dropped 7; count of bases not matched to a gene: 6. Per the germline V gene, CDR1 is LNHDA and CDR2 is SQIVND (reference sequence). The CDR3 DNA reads TGTGCCAGTAGCCGGGGACTAGCGGGACAGAATGAGCAGTTCTTC. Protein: CASSRGLAGQNEQFF. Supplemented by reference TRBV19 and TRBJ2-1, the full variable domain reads DGGITQSPKYLFRKEGQNVTLSCEQNLNHDAMYWYRQDPGQGLRLIYYSQIVNDFQKGDIAEGYSVSREKKESFPLTVTSAQKNPTAFYLCASSRGLAGQNEQFFGPGTRLTVL.

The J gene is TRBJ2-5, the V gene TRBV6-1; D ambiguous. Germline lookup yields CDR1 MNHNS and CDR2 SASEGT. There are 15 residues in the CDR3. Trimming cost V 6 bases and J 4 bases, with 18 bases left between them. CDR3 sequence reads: CASSPDGFGRETQYF. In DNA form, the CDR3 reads TGTGCCAGCAGCCCTGACGGATTTGGACGAGAGACCCAGTACTTC.

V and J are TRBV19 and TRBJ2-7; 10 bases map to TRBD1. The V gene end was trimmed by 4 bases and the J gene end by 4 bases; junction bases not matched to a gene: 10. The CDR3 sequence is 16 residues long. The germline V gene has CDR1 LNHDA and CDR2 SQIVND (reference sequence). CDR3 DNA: TGTGCCAGTAGTACCCCTCCGGGACAGGGGAAGTACGAGCAGTACTTC. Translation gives CASSTPPGQGKYEQYF.

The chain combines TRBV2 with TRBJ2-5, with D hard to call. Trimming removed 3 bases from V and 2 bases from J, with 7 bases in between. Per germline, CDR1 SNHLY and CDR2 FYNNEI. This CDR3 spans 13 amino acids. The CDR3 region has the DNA TGTGCCAGCAGTGATATAACACAAGAGACCCAGTACTTC. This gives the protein CASSDITQETQYF. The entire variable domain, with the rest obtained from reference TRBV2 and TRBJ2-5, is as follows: EPEVTQTPSHQVTQMGQEVILRCVPISNHLYFYWYRQILGQKVEFLVSFYNNEISEKSEIFDDQFSVERPDGSNFTLKIRSTKLEDSAMYFCASSDITQETQYFGPGTRLLVL.

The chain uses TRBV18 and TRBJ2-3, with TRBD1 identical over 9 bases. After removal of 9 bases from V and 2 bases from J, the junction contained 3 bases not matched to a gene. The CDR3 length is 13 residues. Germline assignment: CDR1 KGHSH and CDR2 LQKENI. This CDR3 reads CASRDRATDTQYF. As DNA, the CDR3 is TGTGCCAGTCGGGACAGGGCCACAGATACGCAGTATTTT. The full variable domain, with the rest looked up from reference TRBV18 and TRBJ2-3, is NAGVMQNPRHLVRRRGQEARLRCSPMKGHSHVYWYRQLPEEGLKFMVYLQKENIIDESGMPKERFSAEFPKEGPSILRIQQVVRGDSAAYFCASRDRATDTQYFGPGTRLTVL.

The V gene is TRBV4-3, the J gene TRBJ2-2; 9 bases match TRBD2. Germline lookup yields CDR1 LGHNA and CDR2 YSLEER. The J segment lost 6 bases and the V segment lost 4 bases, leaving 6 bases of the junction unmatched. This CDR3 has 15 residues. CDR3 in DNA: TGCGCCAGCAGCCTTAGCGGGAGAAGGGCCGGGGAGCTGTTTTTT. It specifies CASSLSGRRAGELFF.

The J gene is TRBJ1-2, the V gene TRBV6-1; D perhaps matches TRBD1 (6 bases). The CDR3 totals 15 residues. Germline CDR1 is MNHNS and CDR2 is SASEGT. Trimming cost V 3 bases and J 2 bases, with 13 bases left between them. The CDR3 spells CASSDGAQGNYGYTF. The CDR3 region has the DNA TGTGCCAGCAGTGATGGGGCACAGGGCAACTATGGCTACACCTTC.

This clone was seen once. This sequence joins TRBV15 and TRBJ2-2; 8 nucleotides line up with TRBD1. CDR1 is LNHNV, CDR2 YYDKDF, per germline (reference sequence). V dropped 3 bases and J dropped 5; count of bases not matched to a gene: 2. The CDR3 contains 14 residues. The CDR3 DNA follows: TGTGCCACCAGCAGCAGGGGGCCGACCGGGGAGCTGTTTTTT. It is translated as CATSSRGPTGELFF.

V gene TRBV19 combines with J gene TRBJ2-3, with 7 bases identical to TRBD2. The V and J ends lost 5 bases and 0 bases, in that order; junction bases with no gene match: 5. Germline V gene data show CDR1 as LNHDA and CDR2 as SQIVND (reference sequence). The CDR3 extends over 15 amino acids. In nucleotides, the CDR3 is TGTGCCAGTAGTCTACTAGCGCAGAGCACAGATACGCAGTATTTT. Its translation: CASSLLAQSTDTQYF. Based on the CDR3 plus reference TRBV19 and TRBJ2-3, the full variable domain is DGGITQSPKYLFRKEGQNVTLSCEQNLNHDAMYWYRQDPGQGLRLIYYSQIVNDFQKGDIAEGYSVSREKKESFPLTVTSAQKNPTAFYLCASSLLAQSTDTQYFGPGTRLTVL.

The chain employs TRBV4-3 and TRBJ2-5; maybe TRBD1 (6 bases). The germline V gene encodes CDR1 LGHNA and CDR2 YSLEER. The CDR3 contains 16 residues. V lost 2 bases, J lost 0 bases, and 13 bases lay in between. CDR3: CASSQMQGRHQETQYF. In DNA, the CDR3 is TGCGCCAGCAGCCAAATGCAGGGGCGTCACCAAGAGACCCAGTACTTC.

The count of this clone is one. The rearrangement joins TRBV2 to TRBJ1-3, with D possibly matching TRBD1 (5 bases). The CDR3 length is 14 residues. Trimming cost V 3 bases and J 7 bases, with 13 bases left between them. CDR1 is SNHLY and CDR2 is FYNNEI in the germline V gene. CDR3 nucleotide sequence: TGTGCCAGCAGTGATTGGGGGTCGAGGAACACCATATATTTT. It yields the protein CASSDWGSRNTIYF.